The 30 T cell receptor beta chains below come from one sample, sequenced in a study of blood T cell repertoires in COVID-19. Sequencing used immunoSEQ multiplex PCR; TCRdb keeps in-frame clones, though not all of them. This table has 250,000 or so clones, 90% appearing once. Sequencing used peripheral blood. Every receptor here comes from a woman in her sixties with COVID-19, enrolled during active disease.

The rearrangement uses TRBV11-1 and TRBJ1-1; 8 bases match TRBD1. The CDR3 runs to 15 residues. The germline V gene has CDR1 SGHAT and CDR2 FQDESV (reference sequence). The J segment lost 6 bases and the V segment lost 0 bases, leaving 6 bases of the junction unmatched. CDR3 in DNA: TGTGCCAGCAGCTTAGCCCGGGACAGGTCGTCTGAAGCTTTCTTT. The encoded protein is CASSLARDRSSEAFF.

This chain uses TRBV2 with TRBJ1-5; 7 bases fit TRBD1. CDR1 and CDR2 from the germline V gene are SNHLY and FYNNEI. CDR3 length equals 15 residues. J was trimmed by 7 bases and V by 6 bases; bases with no gene match: 12. CDR3 in DNA: TGTGCCAGCAGCTCCCTACAGGGGAATTACCAGCCCCAGCATTTT. This sequence encodes CASSSLQGNYQPQHF.

This clone was seen only once. The chain combines TRBV7-2 with TRBJ1-1; D might be TRBD1 (5 bases). From germline, CDR1 is SGHTA and CDR2 FQGNSA. The CDR3 is 13 amino acids. V shed 5 bases and J shed 3 bases, with 10 bases lying between them. The CDR3 DNA follows: TGTGCCAGCAGCCATGACAGAGACACTGAAGCTTTCTTT. Its translation is CASSHDRDTEAFF.

In its sample, this clone was seen once. The chain couples TRBV6-2 or TRBV6-3 to TRBJ1-5; 11 bases line up with TRBD1. V lost 4 bases, J lost 0 bases, and 5 bases stayed unmatched. The CDR3 length is 17 residues. Germline lookup yields CDR1 MNHEY and CDR2 SVGEGT. CDR3 loop: CASSWGQGVYSNQPQHF. As DNA, the CDR3 is TGTGCCAGCAGTTGGGGACAGGGGGTCTATAGCAATCAGCCCCAGCATTTT.

The chain has TRBV5-4 and TRBJ2-3; 12 bases align to TRBD2. J was trimmed by 0 bases and V by 3 bases; bases with no gene match: 11. The germline V gene encodes CDR1 SGHNT and CDR2 YYREEE (reference sequence). The CDR3 is made up of 19 amino acids. The CDR3 DNA is TGTGCCAGCAGCTCTCCTACTAGCGGGGGGCGATCTAGCACAGATACGCAGTATTTT. It encodes CASSSPTSGGRSSTDTQYF. Complete variable domain (other parts from reference TRBV5-4 and TRBJ2-3): ETGVTQSPTHLIKTRGQQVTLRCSSQSGHNTVSWYQQALGQGPQFIFQYYREEENGRGNFPPRFSGLQFPNYSSELNVNALELDDSALYLCASSSPTSGGRSSTDTQYFGPGTRLTVL.

As concerns this clone: The junction does not match germline at one end; this may be a read error. V usage is TRBV6-6 and J usage is TRBJ2-5; the match to TRBD2 covers 11 bases. The CDR3 contains 16 residues. Germline CDR1 MNHNY, CDR2 SVGAGI (reference sequence). The CDR3 DNA reads as TGTGCCAGCAGCTACTTTCTAGCGGGGGGAAAAGAGACCCAGTACTTC. Translation gives CASSYFLAGGKETQYF.

CDR3 region: CASSLRRASGEQFF. CDR3 coding DNA: TGTGCCAGCAGTCTAAGACGGGCCTCGGGGGAGCAGTTCTTC. The chain uses TRBV27 and TRBJ2-1, with TRBD2 as a possible D gene (5 bases). CDR1 and CDR2 from the germline V gene are MNHEY and SMNVEV (reference sequence). The length of the CDR3 is 14 residues. Trimming cost V 5 bases and J 10 bases, with 18 bases left between them.

As regards this clone: Other DNA variants within this sample encode the same CDR3. The gene calls are TRBV19 and TRBJ1-5; no firm D call. This CDR3 contains 13 residues. Germline CDR1 is LNHDA and CDR2 is SQIVND (reference sequence). The V and J ends lost 6 bases and 3 bases respectively, with 9 bases between them. CDR3 sequence (DNA): TGTGCCAGTAGCCTGCGGGACAATCAGCCCCAGCATTTT. Protein: CASSLRDNQPQHF.

The rearrangement joins TRBV7-2 to TRBJ1-2, with 9 positions matching TRBD1. From germline, CDR1 is SGHTA and CDR2 FQGNSA. The CDR3 spans 16 residues. Germline trimming cut 3 bases from V and 4 bases from J; bases unmatched to any gene: 9. The CDR3 coding sequence is TGTGCCAGCAGCTTGGGTGGGGGACAGGGCAGCTATGGCTACACCTTC. This codes for CASSLGGGQGSYGYTF. The entire variable domain, with the rest obtained from reference TRBV7-2 and TRBJ1-2, is as follows: GAGVSQSPSNKVTEKGKDVELRCDPISGHTALYWYRQSLGQGLEFLIYFQGNSAPDKSGLPSDRFSAERTGGSVSTLTIQRTQQEDSAVYLCASSLGGGQGSYGYTFGSGTRLTVV.

This clone was seen just once. This chain links TRBV27 with TRBJ1-5; D is possibly TRBD1 (6 bases). This CDR3 is built from 16 residues. Per germline, CDR1 MNHEY and CDR2 SMNVEV (reference sequence). Between the trimmed V and J ends, which lost 0 bases and 3 bases, there was a span of 12 bases. The CDR3 here is CASSLSPAGVNQPQHF. The CDR3 nucleotides read TGTGCCAGCAGTTTATCCCCAGCAGGGGTCAATCAGCCCCAGCATTTT.

This chain connects TRBV5-4 to TRBJ2-2; weak D call: TRBD1 (5 bases). The V end lost 0 bases, the J end lost 6 bases, and 15 bases lay between the germline ends. Germline loops: CDR1 SGHNT, CDR2 YYREEE (reference sequence). The CDR3 loop spans 16 amino acids. CDR3 sequence (DNA): TGTGCCAGCAGCTTGGGGCAGGGCCTTAGGGCCGGGGAGCTGTTTTTT. This sequence encodes CASSLGQGLRAGELFF. Filled out from reference TRBV5-4 and TRBJ2-2, the complete variable domain reads ETGVTQSPTHLIKTRGQQVTLRCSSQSGHNTVSWYQQALGQGPQFIFQYYREEENGRGNFPPRFSGLQFPNYSSELNVNALELDDSALYLCASSLGQGLRAGELFFGEGSRLTVL.

The chain couples TRBV2 to TRBJ1-1, with TRBD1 as a possible D gene (6 bases). CDR3 size: 14 residues. Germline CDR1 is SNHLY and CDR2 is FYNNEI. Trimming shortened V by 7 bases and J by 5 bases, and 17 bases separated the two germline ends. CDR3 in amino acids: CASMEGGMGTEAFF. The DNA for the CDR3 is TGTGCCAGCATGGAGGGGGGGATGGGAACTGAAGCTTTCTTT. Variable domain in full (rest from reference TRBV2 and TRBJ1-1): EPEVTQTPSHQVTQMGQEVILRCVPISNHLYFYWYRQILGQKVEFLVSFYNNEISEKSEIFDDQFSVERPDGSNFTLKIRSTKLEDSAMYFCASMEGGMGTEAFFGQGTRLTVV.

The chain couples TRBV10-3 to TRBJ2-3, with 9 bases identical to TRBD2. Germline-derived CDR1 and CDR2 are ENHRY and SYGVKD. The CDR3 totals 16 residues. Unmatched junction bases numbered 8, after V lost 2 bases and J lost 5 bases. The CDR3 sequence is CAISEPIAGAGDTQYF. CDR3 nucleotides: TGTGCCATCAGTGAGCCGATAGCGGGGGCCGGAGATACGCAGTATTTT.

V is TRBV4-3 and J is TRBJ2-7, with 11 positions matching TRBD2. Germline CDR1 reads LGHNA; CDR2 reads YSLEER. This CDR3 has 16 residues. With V trimmed by 0 bases and J by 3 bases, 4 bases remained unmatched. The CDR3 region is CASSQELAGAYYEQYF. CDR3 sequence (DNA): TGCGCCAGCAGCCAAGAACTAGCGGGGGCCTACTACGAGCAGTACTTC.

This chain links TRBV7-2 with TRBJ1-1; D is uncertain. Between the trimmed V and J ends, which lost 5 bases and 4 bases, there was a span of 20 bases. Germline V CDR1 and CDR2: SGHTA, FQGNSA. This CDR3 has 16 amino acids. The CDR3 bases are TGTGCCAGCAGCCTATTTCCTGTTGGGGAGGGCACTGAAGCTTTCTTT. It translates to CASSLFPVGEGTEAFF.

The V call is TRBV2, the J call TRBJ1-1; 8 nucleotides match TRBD1. The CDR3 extends over 16 amino acids. Germline V gene lookup returns CDR1 SNHLY and CDR2 FYNNEI. The ends lost 4 bases at V and 1 base at J; junction bases unmatched: 8. The DNA for the CDR3 is TGTGCCAGCAGTGTTAAGGGGGGGACAGGGAACACTGAAGCTTTCTTT. Protein product: CASSVKGGTGNTEAFF.

This chain joins TRBV5-1 and TRBJ1-4, with no clear D. CDR1 and CDR2 (germline): SGHRS, YFSETQ. The V gene lost 4 bases and the J gene lost 3 bases, with 10 bases spanning the gap. The CDR3 sequence is 14 residues long. CDR3 sequence (DNA): TGCGCCAGCAGCGCGGGAGGGTCTAATGAAAAACTGTTTTTT. This sequence encodes CASSAGGSNEKLFF.

This chain joins TRBV5-1 and TRBJ1-1; D is unclear. The CDR3 is made up of 13 amino acids. V dropped 0 bases and J dropped 0 bases, with 3 bases sitting between them. CDR1 and CDR2 (germline): SGHRS, YFSETQ. The CDR3 protein is CASSLDMNTEAFF. The CDR3 DNA follows: TGCGCCAGCAGCTTGGACATGAACACTGAAGCTTTCTTT.

The chain couples TRBV7-2 to TRBJ1-2; weak D call: TRBD1 (5 bases). The CDR3 contains 15 residues. Germline V gene data show CDR1 as SGHTA and CDR2 as FQGNSA. V was shortened by 6 bases and J by 6 bases, with 20 bases between the two germline ends. The CDR3 coding sequence is TGTGCCAGCAGTGATAGCGGATACAGGACGGATGGCTACACCTTC. Protein: CASSDSGYRTDGYTF.

The count of this clone is one. V usage is TRBV24-1 and J usage is TRBJ1-2, with a tentative D call TRBD1 (5 bases). The CDR3 extends over 13 amino acids. CDR1 is KGHDR and CDR2 is SFDVKD in the germline V gene. Deletions cut 5 bases from V and 7 bases from J, with 13 bases between. As DNA, the CDR3 is TGTGCCACCAGTGCCCCCGGGGGATTTGGCTACACCTTC. As protein: CATSAPGGFGYTF.

The rearrangement links TRBV9 to TRBJ1-3; 7 bases are shared with TRBD1. Looked up from germline, CDR1 is SGDLS and CDR2 is YYNGEE. The V gene end was trimmed by 3 bases and the J gene end by 3 bases; junction bases not matched to a gene: 12. This CDR3 spans 17 amino acids. The CDR3 loop reads CASSGRRDRLFGNTIYF. For the CDR3, the DNA is TGTGCCAGCAGCGGCAGACGGGACAGACTTTTTGGAAACACCATATATTTT.

The chain has TRBV7-5 and TRBJ1-2; the D call TRBD1 from the table was never checked on the DNA. TRBV7-5 is a pseudogene segment. CDR3 size: 15 residues. DNA of the CDR3: TGTGCCAGAATTAGCGACAGGGGGCACAACTATGGCTACACCTTC. As protein: CARISDRGHNYGYTF.

V usage is TRBV18 and J usage is TRBJ2-3, with TRBD2 matching over 10 bases. The CDR3 is 15 amino acids. CDR1 and CDR2 from the germline V gene are KGHSH and LQKENI. J gave up 2 bases and V 5 bases, and 4 bases lay outside the gene matches. The DNA of the CDR3 is TGTGCCAGCTCATATAGCGGGGGGTCCACAGATACGCAGTATTTT. Translation gives CASSYSGGSTDTQYF.

V and J are TRBV19 and TRBJ2-5; TRBD2 matches 7 bases. J was trimmed by 4 bases and V by 3 bases; bases with no gene match: 2. The CDR3 has 13 residues. From germline, CDR1 is LNHDA and CDR2 SQIVND (reference sequence). The CDR3 coding sequence is TGTGCCAGTAGTATCGGGAGGATAGAGACCCAGTACTTC. Protein sequence: CASSIGRIETQYF.

The chain carries TRBV7-9 and TRBJ2-5; D is ambiguous. CDR1 is SEHNR and CDR2 is FQNEAQ in the germline V gene (reference sequence). Trimming shortened V by 5 bases and J by 5 bases, and 6 bases separated the two germline ends. This CDR3 is built from 11 residues. The DNA of the CDR3 is TGTGCCAGCAGCACCAGGGAGACCCAGTACTTC. It is translated as CASSTRETQYF.

V and J are TRBV6-2 or TRBV6-3 and TRBJ2-5; 7 bases agree with TRBD2. The germline V gene has CDR1 MNHEY and CDR2 SVGEGT. The length of the CDR3 is 18 residues. V lost 2 bases, J lost 4 bases, and 16 bases stayed unmatched. CDR3 sequence (DNA): TGTGCCAGCAGTTACGGGAGTGGCAGCGGGGTTCTTCCAGAGACCCAGTACTTC. It yields the protein CASSYGSGSGVLPETQYF.

V gene TRBV11-2 combines with J gene TRBJ1-2; D call uncertain. The CDR3 totals 15 residues. Trimming cost V 5 bases and J 3 bases, with 16 bases left between them. Germline V gene lookup returns CDR1 SGHAT and CDR2 FQNNGV. As DNA, the CDR3 is TGTGCCAGCAGCGTGGCCCGGCGCAGGCACTATGGCTACACCTTC. It translates to CASSVARRRHYGYTF. Full variable domain (remainder filled in from reference TRBV11-2 and TRBJ1-2): EAGVAQSPRYKIIEKRQSVAFWCNPISGHATLYWYQQILGQGPKLLIQFQNNGVVDDSQLPKDRFSAERLKGVDSTLKIQPAKLEDSAVYLCASSVARRRHYGYTFGSGTRLTVV.

V gene TRBV6-6 combines with J gene TRBJ2-3; unclear D gene. The V end was cut by 6 bases, the J end by 2 bases, with 12 bases between. The CDR3 runs 14 residues. Germline CDR1 MNHNY, CDR2 SVGAGI (reference sequence). CDR3 in DNA: TGTGCCAGCAGGGAACCAGGTGACACAGATACGCAGTATTTT. Translated, it gives CASREPGDTDTQYF.

The CDR3 sequence: CAISEPGQYNEQFF. The CDR3, as DNA: TGTGCCATCAGTGAGCCGGGACAATACAATGAGCAGTTCTTC. The V gene is TRBV10-3, the J gene TRBJ2-1; possible D gene TRBD1, 6 bases. Germline V gene sequence: CDR1 ENHRY, CDR2 SYGVKD. This CDR3 spans 14 amino acids. Trimming pared 2 bases from V and 4 bases from J, leaving 9 bases between.

The rearrangement joins TRBV2 to TRBJ2-3; 7 positions match TRBD1. J lost 1 base, V lost 6 bases, and 7 bases had no gene match. The CDR3 has 15 residues. CDR1 is SNHLY, CDR2 FYNNEI, per germline. The CDR3 bases are TGTGCCAGCAGCAAAGACAGGGTCGGCACAGATACGCAGTATTTT. Its translation: CASSKDRVGTDTQYF. Supplemented by reference TRBV2 and TRBJ2-3, the full variable domain reads EPEVTQTPSHQVTQMGQEVILRCVPISNHLYFYWYRQILGQKVEFLVSFYNNEISEKSEIFDDQFSVERPDGSNFTLKIRSTKLEDSAMYFCASSKDRVGTDTQYFGPGTRLTVL.